What follows are 23 T cell receptor beta chains derived from one specimen sequenced in a study of regulatory T cells in long-lasting Graves disease. Time point: newly diagnosed GD, antithyroid drugs for less than 3 months. From PBMCs, RNA was extracted and then used to make the TCR library. In building TCR beta libraries, iRepertoire HTBI primers were used together with Arm-PCR of CDR3 regions. TCRdb used MiXCR to reprocess the multiplex PCR reads, holding one entry per CDR3 protein. The sample has roughly 250,000 distinct CDR3 sequences, about 20% seen once. This sample was also put to use in a study of T cells in Graves' hyperthyroidism and ophthalmopathy.

The sequencing used peripheral blood mononuclear cells (PBMCs), collected at new diagnosis, from a patient treated with antithyroid drugs. These receptors were obtained from a woman aged 25 to 39 with Graves disease.

Ten or more counts support this clonotype. The V call is TRBV11-2, the J call TRBJ2-2; D tentatively fits TRBD1 or TRBD2 (5 bases each). CDR1 is SGHAT and CDR2 is FQNNGV in the germline V gene. The CDR3 is made up of 15 amino acids. V was shortened by 1 base and J by 7 bases, with 13 bases between the two germline ends. The CDR3 sequence: CASSLGRQGVGELFF. The CDR3 bases are TGTGCCAGCAGCTTAGGCCGCCAGGGAGTCGGGGAGCTGTTTTTT.

This clonotype was counted a few times. A much larger clone differs by one base, so this may be a read error. The chain couples TRBV6-1 to TRBJ1-5, with D possibly being TRBD1 (5 bases). CDR3 length: 13 residues. Germline CDR1 reads MNHNS; CDR2 reads SASEGT. The CDR3 nucleotides are TGTGCCGGCAGTCGGCAGGGCGGTCAGCCCCAGCATTTT. Its translation: CAGSRQGGQPQHF.

The sample holds many counts of this clonotype. The CDR3 bases are TGCAGTGCTGCCGGGACAGGGGTCACCTACGAGCAGTACTTC. Its protein product is CSAAGTGVTYEQYF. The chain uses TRBV20-1 and TRBJ2-7; TRBD1 matches at 10 bases. V lost 5 bases to trimming and J lost 2 bases; unmatched junction nucleotides: 6. CDR1 and CDR2 (germline): DFQATT, SNEGSKA (reference sequence). The CDR3 sequence is 14 residues long.

This clonotype was seen many times. Germline is not matched at one junction end, which may reflect a read error. Written as DNA, the CDR3 is TGTGCCAGCAGCTTGGAAGGGCGGCGGACTGAAGCTTTCTTT. Protein sequence: CASSLEGRRTEAFF. V is TRBV5-1 and J is TRBJ1-1; D ambiguous. The CDR3 consists of 14 residues. The germline V gene encodes CDR1 SGHRS and CDR2 YFSETQ. The full variable domain, with the rest looked up from reference TRBV5-1 and TRBJ1-1, is KAGVTQTPRYLIKTRGQQVTLSCSPISGHRSVSWYQQTPGQGLQFLFEYFSETQRNKGNFPGRFSGRQFSNSRSEMNVSTLELGDSALYLCASSLEGRRTEAFFGQGTRLTVV.

There are many counts of this clonotype. This chain links TRBV5-5 with TRBJ2-7, with a possible D match to TRBD1 (6 bases). CDR1 is SGHKS, CDR2 YYEKEE, per germline (reference sequence). The CDR3 covers 16 residues. Trimming removed 1 base from V and 3 bases from J, with 17 bases in between. DNA for the CDR3: TGTGCCAGCAGCTTGTCCACAGGGCTTCAGTACTACGAGCAGTACTTC. The encoded protein is CASSLSTGLQYYEQYF.

This clonotype was recorded many times. The chain links TRBV27 to TRBJ1-1; 7 bases align to TRBD1. Per germline, CDR1 MNHEY and CDR2 SMNVEV (reference sequence). The V and J ends lost 5 bases and 4 bases, in that order; junction bases with no gene match: 7. This CDR3 is 14 amino acids long. CDR3 bases: TGTGCCAGCAGTCCCGGGACAGCGATCACTGAAGCTTTCTTT. Translation: CASSPGTAITEAFF.

This clonotype was seen at least ten times. V gene TRBV10-2 combines with J gene TRBJ1-2; unclear D gene. V lost 2 bases, J lost 7 bases, and 20 bases lay in between. This CDR3 contains 16 residues. Germline V gene data show CDR1 as WSHSY and CDR2 as SAAADI. The CDR3 DNA reads as TGCGCCAGCAGTGAGATTGGTGGGCAGGCCCTAGCTGGCTACACCTTC. Translation gives CASSEIGGQALAGYTF.

The chain recombines TRBV12-5 with TRBJ1-5; D uncertain. This CDR3 comprises 11 residues. Germline V CDR1 and CDR2: LGHNT, FRNRAP. V was clipped by 4 bases and J by 7 bases, with 5 bases between them. The CDR3 spells CASGSSQPQHF. The DNA for the CDR3 is TGTGCTAGTGGTTCGTCCCAGCCCCAGCATTTT.

The chain is built from TRBV20-1 and TRBJ2-1, with 12 bases matching TRBD2. The J segment lost 9 bases and the V segment lost 0 bases, leaving 6 bases of the junction unmatched. The CDR3 runs 15 residues. Germline CDR1 DFQATT, CDR2 SNEGSKA (reference sequence). For the CDR3, the DNA is TGCAGTGCTAGAGATCTAGCGGGGGGGCCCGGTGAGCAGTTCTTC. Protein sequence: CSARDLAGGPGEQFF.

There are many counts of this clonotype. This chain connects TRBV12-5 to TRBJ1-4; D unresolved. V lost 5 bases to trimming and J lost 5 bases, with 12 bases between them. This CDR3 has 14 residues. CDR1 and CDR2 (germline): LGHNT, FRNRAP. The chain's CDR3 is CASGSGWENEKLFF. The CDR3 DNA follows: TGTGCTAGTGGTAGCGGGTGGGAGAATGAAAAACTGTTTTTT.

This clonotype has ten or more counts. In nucleotides, the CDR3 is TGTGCCAGCAGCTTGGATACGCAGTATTTT. Its protein is CASSLDTQYF. V is TRBV7-9 and J is TRBJ2-3; D is uncertain. This CDR3 is built from 10 residues. Germline assignment: CDR1 SEHNR and CDR2 FQNEAQ (reference sequence). Trimming took 3 bases from V and 6 from J, leaving 1 base between them.

This clonotype was counted ten times or more. The chain joins TRBV20-1 to TRBJ2-2; D not resolved. The CDR3 is 15 residues long. Trimming took off 4 bases at V and 0 bases at J, with 12 bases between the two ends. Germline values: CDR1 DFQATT, CDR2 SNEGSKA (reference sequence). CDR3 region: CSAINGKTNTGELFF. DNA for the CDR3: TGCAGTGCTATTAACGGAAAGACGAACACCGGGGAGCTGTTTTTT.

In its sample, this clonotype was seen a few times. The chain combines TRBV19 with TRBJ1-6, with 9 bases that match TRBD1. Trimming cost V 7 bases and J 10 bases; bases outside gene matches: 11. The CDR3 extends over 15 amino acids. CDR1 and CDR2 from the germline V gene are LNHDA and SQIVND (reference sequence). DNA of the CDR3: TGTGCCAGTACCCCACCGGGACAGGGTCGGTCACCCCTCCACTTT. This codes for CASTPPGQGRSPLHF.

This clonotype was counted only a few times. This sequence joins TRBV6-5 and TRBJ1-4; 7 nucleotides agree with TRBD1. Germline values: CDR1 MNHEY, CDR2 SVGAGI. The junction had 9 bases not matched to a gene; V was cut back by 0 bases and J by 5 bases. The CDR3 sequence is 17 residues long. The CDR3 region is CASSYSWPGTENEKLFF. CDR3 in DNA: TGTGCCAGCAGTTACTCGTGGCCCGGGACAGAAAATGAAAAACTGTTTTTT.

This clonotype was found many times. This chain uses TRBV20-1 with TRBJ1-1; D possibly corresponds to TRBD1 (6 bases). V was trimmed by 5 bases and J by 1 base, leaving 8 bases between them. CDR3 size: 12 residues. Looked up from germline, CDR1 is DFQATT and CDR2 is SNEGSKA (reference sequence). CDR3 nucleotide sequence: TGCAGTGCTGGACAGCCGAACACTGAAGCTTTCTTT. Translated, it gives CSAGQPNTEAFF.

The J gene is TRBJ1-3, the V gene TRBV10-3, with 7 bases aligning to TRBD1. The CDR3 length is 15 residues. The V segment lost 3 bases and the J segment 8 bases; nucleotides outside the gene matches: 10. Per the germline V gene, CDR1 is ENHRY and CDR2 is SYGVKD. The DNA of the CDR3 is TGTGCCATCAGTGAAAGGGGACAGCCACCGTACACCATATATTTT. It codes for CAISERGQPPYTIYF.

The sample holds many counts of this clonotype. V and J are TRBV7-3 and TRBJ1-1; D is unclear. The V gene's germline CDR1 is SGHTA and CDR2 FQGTGA. The CDR3 runs to 15 residues. V dropped 2 bases and J dropped 2 bases, with 12 bases sitting between them. CDR3 region: CASSLGPTLNTEAFF. Written as DNA, the CDR3 is TGTGCCAGCAGCTTAGGTCCGACCCTAAACACTGAAGCTTTCTTT.

At least ten counts were recorded for this clonotype. The J gene is TRBJ1-1, the V gene TRBV5-1, with 8 positions matching TRBD1. After removal of 0 bases from V and 5 bases from J, the junction contained 12 bases not matched to a gene. The CDR3 contains 17 residues. From germline, CDR1 is SGHRS and CDR2 YFSETQ. The CDR3: CASSLGQGAQGRTEAFF. For the CDR3, the DNA is TGCGCCAGCAGCTTGGGGCAGGGGGCGCAGGGTCGAACTGAAGCTTTCTTT.

This clonotype has at least ten counts. J is TRBJ2-5 and V is TRBV11-2; TRBD1 aligns across 9 bases. CDR1 is SGHAT and CDR2 is FQNNGV in the germline V gene. The ends lost 6 bases at V and 5 bases at J; junction bases unmatched: 4. The CDR3 is 13 amino acids. CDR3 region: CASRGQGGETQYF. CDR3 nucleotides: TGTGCCAGCAGGGGACAGGGAGGTGAGACCCAGTACTTC.

This clonotype was detected ten times or more. The rearrangement joins TRBV19 to TRBJ1-2, with D perhaps matching TRBD1 (5 bases). Germline-derived CDR1 and CDR2 are LNHDA and SQIVND (reference sequence). The CDR3 sequence is 13 residues long. V lost 3 bases and J 3 bases, leaving 8 bases between the germline ends. The CDR3 is CASSMQGYYGYTF. The CDR3 DNA follows: TGTGCCAGTAGTATGCAGGGATACTATGGCTACACCTTC. The entire variable domain, with the rest obtained from reference TRBV19 and TRBJ1-2, is as follows: DGGITQSPKYLFRKEGQNVTLSCEQNLNHDAMYWYRQDPGQGLRLIYYSQIVNDFQKGDIAEGYSVSREKKESFPLTVTSAQKNPTAFYLCASSMQGYYGYTFGSGTRLTVV.

This clonotype appeared many times. This chain joins TRBV6-1 and TRBJ1-1; the D gene is possibly TRBD1 (6 bases). The CDR3 totals 14 residues. The germline V gene has CDR1 MNHNS and CDR2 SASEGT. Trimming left V 5 bases short and J 7 bases short, with 17 bases between. The CDR3 loop reads CASSTPGELGEAFF. Here the CDR3 DNA reads TGTGCCAGCAGTACCCCAGGGGAGCTTGGTGAAGCTTTCTTT.

The sample holds many counts of this clonotype. This chain joins TRBV20-1 and TRBJ2-5, with TRBD1 matching over 9 bases. Germline V gene lookup returns CDR1 DFQATT and CDR2 SNEGSKA (reference sequence). The V and J ends lost 6 bases and 3 bases, in that order; junction bases with no gene match: 5. This CDR3 is 13 amino acids long. The CDR3 is CSALTGGEETQYF. In DNA form, the CDR3 reads TGCAGTGCACTGACAGGGGGAGAAGAGACCCAGTACTTC.

Ten or more counts support this clonotype. The genes are TRBV4-2 and TRBJ1-3; tentatively, D is TRBD1 (5 bases). Germline values: CDR1 LGHNA, CDR2 YNFKEQ. This CDR3 is built from 16 residues. V was cut by 0 bases and J by 8 bases, with 17 bases left in between. The CDR3 region has the DNA TGTGCCAGCAGCCAAGACGGTGGCAGGGAGGTTGACACCATATATTTT. Encoded protein: CASSQDGGREVDTIYF.